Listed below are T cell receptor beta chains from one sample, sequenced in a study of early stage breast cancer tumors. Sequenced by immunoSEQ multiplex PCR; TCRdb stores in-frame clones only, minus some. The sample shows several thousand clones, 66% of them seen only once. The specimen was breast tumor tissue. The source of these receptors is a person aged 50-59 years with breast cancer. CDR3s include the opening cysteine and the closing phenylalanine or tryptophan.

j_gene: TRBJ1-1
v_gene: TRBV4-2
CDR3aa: CASILAKGQGGVTEAFF

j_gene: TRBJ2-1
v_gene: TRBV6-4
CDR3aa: CASSALAGGYNEQFF

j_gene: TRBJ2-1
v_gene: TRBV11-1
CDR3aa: CASSMLGLASNEQFF

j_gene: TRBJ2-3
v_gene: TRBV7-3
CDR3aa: CASSPDSGGTDTQYF

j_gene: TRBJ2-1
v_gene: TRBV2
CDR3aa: CASSLRTSGGDEQFF

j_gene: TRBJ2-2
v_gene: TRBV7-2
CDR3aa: CAIQSGLAGTHTGELFF

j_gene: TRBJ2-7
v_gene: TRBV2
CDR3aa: CASSLQRAYEQYF

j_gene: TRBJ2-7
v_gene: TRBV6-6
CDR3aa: CASSWDGYEQYF

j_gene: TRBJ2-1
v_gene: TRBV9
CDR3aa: CASSVGPAGLDEQFF

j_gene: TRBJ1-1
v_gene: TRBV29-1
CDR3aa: CSVADTEAFF

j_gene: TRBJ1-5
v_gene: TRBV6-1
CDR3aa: CANPRGGQHNQPQHF

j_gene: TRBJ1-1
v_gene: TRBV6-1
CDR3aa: CASSPNRGNTEAFF

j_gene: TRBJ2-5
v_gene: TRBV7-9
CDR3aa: CASSLGGVGETQYF

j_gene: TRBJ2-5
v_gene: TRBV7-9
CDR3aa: CASSLEVSQYF

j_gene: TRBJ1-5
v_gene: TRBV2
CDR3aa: CASRQGVEQPQHF

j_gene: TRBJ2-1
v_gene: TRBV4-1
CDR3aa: CASSQGLAGGRHEQFF

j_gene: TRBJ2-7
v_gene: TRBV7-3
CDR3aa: CASSLGGQGHEQYF

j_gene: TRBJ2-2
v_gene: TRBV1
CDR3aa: CTSTGVAGGPETGELFF

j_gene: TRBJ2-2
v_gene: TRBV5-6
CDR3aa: CASRRTGVTGELFF

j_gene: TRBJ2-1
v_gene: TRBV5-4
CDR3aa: CASSQRDRGPNEQFF

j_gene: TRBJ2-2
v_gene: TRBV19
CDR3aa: CASSPRTGTGELFF

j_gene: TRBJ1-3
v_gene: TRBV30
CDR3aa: CASSPVREVLFGTIYF

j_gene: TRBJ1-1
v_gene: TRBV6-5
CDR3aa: CASSSGTLNTEAFF

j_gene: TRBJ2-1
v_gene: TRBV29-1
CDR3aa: CSVARTSGRAKYNEQFF

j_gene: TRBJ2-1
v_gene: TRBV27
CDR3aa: CASSFGTGTYNEQFF

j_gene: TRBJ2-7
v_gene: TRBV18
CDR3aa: CASSPSGAYEQYF

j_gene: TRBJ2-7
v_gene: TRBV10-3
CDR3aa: CAIRGLAPEQYF

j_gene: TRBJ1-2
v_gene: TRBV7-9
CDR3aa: CASSTSGALYGYTF

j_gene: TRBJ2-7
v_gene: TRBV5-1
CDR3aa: CASRILAGGYEQYF

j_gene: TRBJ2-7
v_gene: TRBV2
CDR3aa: CASEGLFRDRPFYEQYF

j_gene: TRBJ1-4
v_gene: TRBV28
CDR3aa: CASSERATNEKLFF

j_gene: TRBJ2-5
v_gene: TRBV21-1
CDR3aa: CASKNGRPQYF

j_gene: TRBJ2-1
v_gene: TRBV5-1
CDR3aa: CASSSSKGQGVDEQFF

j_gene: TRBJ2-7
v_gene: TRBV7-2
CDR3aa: CASSLIAGAHEQYF

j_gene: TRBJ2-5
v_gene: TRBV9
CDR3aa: CASSVTGTSRETQYF

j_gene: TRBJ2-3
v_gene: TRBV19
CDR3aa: CASSNVDTQYF

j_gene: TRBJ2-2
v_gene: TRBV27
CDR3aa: CASSRGGRAIGELFF

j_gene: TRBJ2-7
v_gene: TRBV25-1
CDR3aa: CASSEGGYEQYF

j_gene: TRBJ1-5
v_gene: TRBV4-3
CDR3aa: CASSGNFGNQPQHF

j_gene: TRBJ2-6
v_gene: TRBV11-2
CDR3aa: CASSLDARFSGANVLTF

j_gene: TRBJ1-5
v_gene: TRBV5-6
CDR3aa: CASSLGYDNQPQHF